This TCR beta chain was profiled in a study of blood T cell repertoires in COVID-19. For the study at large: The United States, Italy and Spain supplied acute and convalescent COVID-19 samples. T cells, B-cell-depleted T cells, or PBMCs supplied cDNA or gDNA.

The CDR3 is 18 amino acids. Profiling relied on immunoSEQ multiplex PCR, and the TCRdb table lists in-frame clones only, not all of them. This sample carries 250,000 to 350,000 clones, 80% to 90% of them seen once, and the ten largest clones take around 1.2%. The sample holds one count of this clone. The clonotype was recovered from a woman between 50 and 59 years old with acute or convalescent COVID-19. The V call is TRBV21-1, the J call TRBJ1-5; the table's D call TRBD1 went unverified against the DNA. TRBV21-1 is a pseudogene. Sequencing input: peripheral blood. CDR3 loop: CASLKKVNRRQGDQPQHF. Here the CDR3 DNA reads TGTGCCAGCCTGAAAAAGGTAAACAGGAGGCAGGGGGATCAGCCCCAGCATTTT.